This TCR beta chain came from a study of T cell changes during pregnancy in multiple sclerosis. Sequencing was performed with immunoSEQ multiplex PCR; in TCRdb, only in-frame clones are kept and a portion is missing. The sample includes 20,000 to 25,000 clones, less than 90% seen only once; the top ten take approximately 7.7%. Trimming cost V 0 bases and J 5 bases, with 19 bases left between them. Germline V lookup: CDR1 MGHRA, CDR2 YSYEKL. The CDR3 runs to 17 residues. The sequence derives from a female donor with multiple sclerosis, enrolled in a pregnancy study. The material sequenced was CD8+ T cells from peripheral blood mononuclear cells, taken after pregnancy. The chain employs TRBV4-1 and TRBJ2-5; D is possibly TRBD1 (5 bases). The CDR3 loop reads CASSQESGGRGSETQYF. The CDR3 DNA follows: TGCGCCAGCAGCCAAGAGTCAGGTGGTAGGGGATCGGAGACCCAGTACTTC.